A single sample is the source of the 9 T cell receptor beta chains below, sequenced in a study of blood T cells in healthy people across ages. Using a J-beta primer mix together with a sample-barcoded 5' primer, a second PCR was run for roughly 6 to 11 cycles. A single record per CDR3 protein comes from TCRdb applying MiXCR to the 5' RACE reads. The table includes about 1.5 million distinct CDR3 sequences, 42% detected once. The sample consisted of blood. The receptors were gathered from a young woman in good health.

Comments on this clonotype: A read error may be the cause here, since a much bigger clone is one base away. The rearrangement joins TRBV5-1 to TRBJ2-1; D tentatively fits TRBD1 or TRBD2 (5 bases each). The V and J ends lost 4 bases and 10 bases respectively, with 21 bases between them. Germline V gene sequence: CDR1 SGHRS, CDR2 YFSETQ. This CDR3 is 15 amino acids long. DNA of the CDR3: TGCGCCAGCAGCGATACCGGACTTAAGGGACCCGAGCAGTTCTTC. Translating gives CASSDTGLKGPEQFF. The whole variable domain, filled in from reference TRBV5-1 and TRBJ2-1, reads KAGVTQTPRYLIKTRGQQVTLSCSPISGHRSVSWYQQTPGQGLQFLFEYFSETQRNKGNFPGRFSGRQFSNSRSEMNVSTLELGDSALYLCASSDTGLKGPEQFFGPGTRLTVL.

In nucleotides, the CDR3 is TGTGCCAGCAGCCAAGGGATCAGAGGACTCGGGAATCAGCCCCAGCATTTT. Its translation: CASSQGIRGLGNQPQHF. This rearrangement joins TRBV3-1 to TRBJ1-5; D uncertain. CDR3 length equals 17 residues. Trimming removed 1 base at V and 4 bases at J, with 17 bases between. CDR1 is LGHDT, CDR2 YNNKEL, per germline (reference sequence).

The genes are TRBV20-1 and TRBJ2-1, with TRBD2 as a possible D gene (6 bases). CDR3 length: 16 residues. Germline values: CDR1 DFQATT, CDR2 SNEGSKA (reference sequence). Trimming removed 1 base at V and 2 bases at J, with 15 bases between. CDR3 amino acids: CSARGRRGLTYNEQFF. DNA for the CDR3: TGCAGTGCTAGAGGGAGGAGGGGCCTCACCTACAATGAGCAGTTCTTC.

The J gene is TRBJ2-3, the V gene TRBV11-2; TRBD2 agrees at 9 bases. The germline V gene encodes CDR1 SGHAT and CDR2 FQNNGV. J lost 5 bases, V lost 1 base, and 7 bases had no gene match. The CDR3 runs to 16 residues. The DNA for the CDR3 is TGTGCCAGCAGCTTAGCTCATGCGGGAGGGCAAGATACGCAGTATTTT. Its translation: CASSLAHAGGQDTQYF.

The chain recombines TRBV20-1 with TRBJ2-1; 8 positions match TRBD2. The CDR3 is made up of 16 amino acids. The J segment lost 0 bases and the V segment lost 6 bases, leaving 10 bases of the junction unmatched. Germline V gene data show CDR1 as DFQATT and CDR2 as SNEGSKA (reference sequence). The CDR3 protein is CSAPGASGFSYNEQFF. In nucleotides, the CDR3 is TGCAGTGCGCCAGGCGCTAGCGGGTTCTCCTACAATGAGCAGTTCTTC.

The V gene is TRBV27, the J gene TRBJ1-2; TRBD1 matches 10 bases. Trimming took 8 bases from V and 3 from J; bases not matched to a gene: 3. The V gene's germline CDR1 is MNHEY and CDR2 SMNVEV (reference sequence). CDR3 length: 13 residues. The CDR3 DNA reads TGTGCCAGCGGGACAGGGGACTACTATGGCTACACCTTC. Its translation is CASGTGDYYGYTF.

With respect to this clonotype: The junction does not match germline at one end; this may be a read error. The chain links TRBV7-2 to TRBJ2-5, with 13 positions matching TRBD2. CDR3 length: 16 residues. Germline loops: CDR1 SGHTA, CDR2 FQGNSA. In DNA form, the CDR3 reads TGTGCCAGAAGCTTATCGGGACTAGCGGGGCAAGAGACCCAGTACTTC. Its protein product is CARSLSGLAGQETQYF.

The chain joins TRBV6-2 or TRBV6-3 to TRBJ1-2; 7 nucleotides match TRBD1. Germline V lookup: CDR1 MNHEY, CDR2 SVGEGT. The length of the CDR3 is 12 residues. V lost 10 bases to trimming and J lost 6 bases; unmatched junction nucleotides: 8. The CDR3 protein is CATCDRVHGYTF. Here the CDR3 DNA reads TGTGCCACCTGCGACAGGGTGCATGGCTACACCTTC.

J is TRBJ1-1 and V is TRBV13; 9 bases agree with TRBD1. With 1 base clipped from V and 6 bases from J, the junction kept 6 bases outside the gene matches. This CDR3 is 15 amino acids long. Looked up from germline, CDR1 is PRHDT and CDR2 is FYEKMQ (reference sequence). In DNA, the CDR3 is TGTGCCAGCAGCTTAGTCGACAGGGGGATGGCTGAAGCTTTCTTT. This translates into CASSLVDRGMAEAFF.